These 26 T cell receptor beta chains were sequenced from one sample in a study of PD-1 blockade in mismatch repair-deficient tumors. Clones were read by immunoSEQ multiplex PCR, and TCRdb kept only the in-frame ones, dropping some. The sample consists of 100,000 to 150,000 clones, roughly nine tenths of them appearing once. Sequences were derived from peripheral blood, sampled 44 weeks after starting pembrolizumab. Receptors were obtained from an adult with mismatch repair-deficient cancer.

This sequence joins TRBV28 and TRBJ1-5; 7 nucleotides agree with TRBD1. V shed 0 bases and J 0 bases; nucleotides not matched to a gene: 14. In germline, CDR1 is MDHEN, CDR2 SYDVKM. The CDR3 covers 20 residues. Here the CDR3 reads CASSLWYGRGSRTSNQPQHF. The CDR3 DNA is TGTGCCAGCAGTTTATGGTACGGCAGGGGGAGTCGAACTAGCAATCAGCCCCAGCATTTT. The whole variable domain, filled in from reference TRBV28 and TRBJ1-5, reads DVKVTQSSRYLVKRTGEKVFLECVQDMDHENMFWYRQDPGLGLRLIYFSYDVKMKEKGDIPEGYSVSREKKERFSLILESASTNQTSMYLCASSLWYGRGSRTSNQPQHFGDGTRLSIL.

The gene calls are TRBV7-8 and TRBJ2-3, with 9 bases fitting TRBD1. The CDR3 has 16 amino acids. Germline CDR1 and CDR2: SGHVS and FQNEAQ. V was clipped by 2 bases and J by 3 bases; unmatched bases: 6. Written as DNA, the CDR3 is TGTGCCAGCAGCTTAATTCGGGACAGGGAGACAGATACGCAGTATTTT. This sequence encodes CASSLIRDRETDTQYF.

The J gene is TRBJ1-2, the V gene TRBV7-9; 10 nucleotides align to TRBD1. The CDR3 contains 16 residues. V lost 1 base, J lost 3 bases, and 5 bases stayed unmatched. From germline, CDR1 is SEHNR and CDR2 FQNEAQ (reference sequence). CDR3 in amino acids: CASSLDRDRGDYGYTF. CDR3 sequence (DNA): TGTGCCAGCAGCTTAGACCGGGACAGGGGAGACTATGGCTACACCTTC.

This clone was seen only a few times. This sequence joins TRBV5-1 and TRBJ2-7, with D possibly being TRBD2 (5 bases). Trimming stripped 0 bases from V and 2 bases from J, with 9 bases between. This CDR3 has 14 residues. In germline, CDR1 is SGHRS, CDR2 YFSETQ. CDR3 in DNA: TGCGCCAGCAGCTTGGCCGGAGGAACCTACGAGCAGTACTTC. Translating gives CASSLAGGTYEQYF.

The rearrangement joins TRBV11-2 to TRBJ2-7; possibly TRBD2 for D (6 bases). The CDR3 is 16 amino acids. Germline loops: CDR1 SGHAT, CDR2 FQNNGV. V lost 1 base and J 3 bases, leaving 16 bases between the germline ends. The CDR3 protein is CASSLGGMIRDYEQYF. CDR3 coding DNA: TGTGCCAGCAGCTTAGGCGGGATGATTAGGGACTACGAGCAGTACTTC.

Note on this clone: Different DNA sequences within this sample yield the same CDR3. The J gene is TRBJ2-7, the V gene TRBV19; D possibly corresponds to TRBD1 (5 bases). This CDR3 is 13 amino acids long. Germline CDR1 is LNHDA and CDR2 is SQIVND (reference sequence). The V gene lost 2 bases and the J gene lost 1 base, with 6 bases spanning the gap. This CDR3 reads CASSIQGSYEQYF. The CDR3 DNA reads TGTGCCAGTAGTATACAGGGATCCTACGAGCAGTACTTC.

The chain combines TRBV11-2 with TRBJ2-1; possible D gene TRBD1, 6 bases. Germline V gives CDR1 SGHAT, CDR2 FQNNGV. Trimming removed 3 bases from V and 2 bases from J, with 8 bases in between. This CDR3 spans 14 amino acids. Here the CDR3 reads CASSFPGAYNEQFF. The CDR3 DNA is TGTGCCAGCAGCTTCCCAGGGGCCTACAATGAGCAGTTCTTC.

This clone was seen only once. This chain connects TRBV4-1 to TRBJ2-3; 8 nucleotides line up with TRBD1. Per the germline V gene, CDR1 is MGHRA and CDR2 is YSYEKL. This CDR3 comprises 16 residues. Trimming cost V 3 bases and J 0 bases; bases outside gene matches: 5. CDR3 coding DNA: TGCGCCAGCAGCCACCCTCAGGGGGCTAGCACAGATACGCAGTATTTT. It specifies CASSHPQGASTDTQYF.

This clone has just a few counts. V is TRBV10-3 and J is TRBJ1-3; unclear D gene. Trimming left V 3 bases short and J 1 base short, with 7 bases between. Germline CDR1 reads ENHRY; CDR2 reads SYGVKD. The CDR3 extends over 14 amino acids. The DNA of the CDR3 is TGTGCCATCAGTGATAGAACGTCTGGAAACACCATATATTTT. Its protein is CAISDRTSGNTIYF.

This chain uses TRBV4-2 with TRBJ2-7; 10 positions agree with TRBD2. This CDR3 has 16 residues. Germline V lookup: CDR1 LGHNA, CDR2 YNFKEQ. Trimming cost V 3 bases and J 1 base; bases outside gene matches: 6. CDR3 DNA sequence: TGTGCCAGCAGCCATGTCGGACTAGCGGTGTCCTACGAGCAGTACTTC. Its protein is CASSHVGLAVSYEQYF.

This chain links TRBV5-5 with TRBJ2-1; 8 positions agree with TRBD1. V shed 4 bases, J shed 4 bases, and the junction held 10 bases outside the gene matches. This CDR3 spans 16 amino acids. Per the germline V gene, CDR1 is SGHKS and CDR2 is YYEKEE (reference sequence). The CDR3 is CASSVTDRELYNEQFF. CDR3 nucleotides: TGTGCCAGCAGCGTCACGGACAGGGAGTTGTACAATGAGCAGTTCTTC.

V is TRBV28 and J is TRBJ2-7; 10 positions match TRBD1. The V gene's germline CDR1 is MDHEN and CDR2 SYDVKM. This CDR3 has 15 amino acids. V shed 5 bases and J 2 bases; nucleotides not matched to a gene: 6. The CDR3 nucleotides are TGTGCCAGCAGTCGCGGGGACAGGGGAGCCTACGAGCAGTACTTC. Encoded protein: CASSRGDRGAYEQYF.

The CDR3 DNA follows: TGTGCCAGCAGAATTACCGGGGCCTACGAGCAGTACTTC. Its translation: CASRITGAYEQYF. The chain joins TRBV28 to TRBJ2-7, with D maybe TRBD2 (5 bases). The length of the CDR3 is 13 residues. V gave up 6 bases and J gave up 2 bases, with 11 bases separating them. Looked up from germline, CDR1 is MDHEN and CDR2 is SYDVKM.

The chain has TRBV19 and TRBJ2-3, with 13 bases matching TRBD2. J lost 0 bases, V lost 3 bases, and 6 bases had no gene match. CDR3 length equals 18 residues. The germline CDR1 and CDR2 sequences are LNHDA and SQIVND (reference sequence). CDR3 protein: CASSITGTSGISTDTQYF. CDR3 sequence (DNA): TGTGCCAGTAGTATTACCGGGACTAGCGGGATTAGCACAGATACGCAGTATTTT.

This clone was seen more than once but under ten times. The chain joins TRBV21-1 to TRBJ1-2; TRBD1, the D gene given by the table, was not confirmed from the DNA. TRBV21-1 is a known pseudogene. The CDR3 covers 16 residues. The CDR3 here is CASSKDQGPPTPGYTF. Here the CDR3 DNA reads TGTGCCAGCAGCAAAGACCAGGGGCCCCCTACTCCTGGCTACACCTTC.

CDR3 nucleotides: TGCGCCAGCAGCCCAGGGGGGACCAACGGCTACGAGCAGTACTTC. Protein: CASSPGGTNGYEQYF. V gene TRBV4-3 combines with J gene TRBJ2-7; weak D call: TRBD1 (7 bases). V lost 4 bases to trimming and J lost 3 bases, with 16 bases between them. The V gene's germline CDR1 is LGHNA and CDR2 YSLEER. CDR3 length equals 15 residues.

In this sample, this clone turned up once. This chain uses TRBV6-7 with TRBJ2-1; 10 bases align to TRBD2. TRBV6-7 is designated an ORF whose function remains uncertain. With 8 bases clipped from V and 8 bases from J, the junction kept 6 bases outside the gene matches. This CDR3 is 13 amino acids long. The CDR3 spells CASLLAGVHEQFF. The DNA of the CDR3 is TGTGCCAGCTTGCTAGCGGGAGTGCATGAGCAGTTCTTC.

In its sample, this clone was seen once. The chain links TRBV29-1 to TRBJ2-1; 9 positions agree with TRBD2. V lost 2 bases to trimming and J lost 8 bases; unmatched junction nucleotides: 4. CDR1 is SQVTM and CDR2 is ANQGSEA in the germline V gene. The CDR3 covers 13 residues. The chain's CDR3 is CSVELAGEDEQFF. CDR3 bases: TGCAGCGTTGAATTAGCGGGAGAGGATGAGCAGTTCTTC.

This rearrangement joins TRBV30 to TRBJ1-5; D ambiguous. The CDR3 has 13 residues. Germline V gives CDR1 GTSNPN, CDR2 SVGIG (reference sequence). V dropped 7 bases and J dropped 1 base, with 11 bases sitting between them. CDR3 coding DNA: TGTGCCTTCCAGGTGAAGAGCAATCAGCCCCAGCATTTT. The encoded protein is CAFQVKSNQPQHF. The whole variable domain, filled in from reference TRBV30 and TRBJ1-5, reads SQTIHQWPATLVQPVGSPLSLECTVEGTSNPNLYWYRQAAGRGLQLLFYSVGIGQISSEVPQNLSASRPQDRQFILSSKKLLLSDSGFYLCAFQVKSNQPQHFGDGTRLSIL.

J is TRBJ1-4 and V is TRBV4-1, with D unresolved. The germline V gene has CDR1 MGHRA and CDR2 YSYEKL. Trimming removed 7 bases at V and 4 bases at J, with 16 bases between. CDR3 length: 15 residues. DNA of the CDR3: TGCGCCAGCACCCCAAGGGAAGGGATTAATGAAAAACTGTTTTTT. Amino acid sequence: CASTPREGINEKLFF.

V usage is TRBV7-8 and J usage is TRBJ1-5; D not certain. Germline assignment: CDR1 SGHVS and CDR2 FQNEAQ. V was trimmed by 1 base and J by 0 bases, leaving 16 bases between them. CDR3 length: 18 amino acids. CDR3: CASSLGSRRIYSNQPQHF. DNA of the CDR3: TGTGCCAGCAGCTTAGGGTCCAGGCGAATTTATAGCAATCAGCCCCAGCATTTT.

This clone was found once. The genes are TRBV5-1 and TRBJ1-1; no reliable D call. From germline, CDR1 is SGHRS and CDR2 YFSETQ. V gave up 2 bases and J gave up 0 bases, with 8 bases separating them. The CDR3 sequence is 14 residues long. The CDR3 nucleotides are TGCGCCAGCAGCTTTAGACGGATGAACACTGAAGCTTTCTTT. It specifies CASSFRRMNTEAFF.

The rearrangement uses TRBV18 and TRBJ1-3; D not resolved. This CDR3 has 17 residues. From germline, CDR1 is KGHSH and CDR2 LQKENI. With 1 base removed from V and 2 bases from J, the gap between germline ends came to 15 bases. CDR3 bases: TGTGCCAGCTCACCACTCCAACCGACCGGCACTGGAAACACCATATATTTT. This codes for CASSPLQPTGTGNTIYF. The complete variable domain, with remaining parts taken from reference TRBV18 and TRBJ1-3, reads NAGVMQNPRHLVRRRGQEARLRCSPMKGHSHVYWYRQLPEEGLKFMVYLQKENIIDESGMPKERFSAEFPKEGPSILRIQQVVRGDSAAYFCASSPLQPTGTGNTIYFGEGSWLTVV.

The chain combines TRBV7-6 with TRBJ2-2; no reliable D call. The V gene's germline CDR1 is SGHVS and CDR2 FNYEAQ. V lost 1 base and J lost 3, with 15 bases in between. This CDR3 region has 17 residues. This CDR3 reads CASSLVPPSRDTGELFF. CDR3 DNA: TGTGCCAGCAGCTTAGTCCCCCCCTCAAGGGACACCGGGGAGCTGTTTTTT.

Only one count was recorded for this clone. V is TRBV5-1 and J is TRBJ1-4; weak D call: TRBD1 (6 bases). This CDR3 has 15 amino acids. With 0 bases removed from V and 7 bases from J, the gap between germline ends came to 13 bases. Germline CDR1 SGHRS, CDR2 YFSETQ. The CDR3: CASSLVGGRGEKLFF. The CDR3 DNA is TGCGCCAGCAGCTTGGTTGGGGGGCGCGGTGAAAAACTGTTTTTT.

V is TRBV19 and J is TRBJ2-2; D possibly uses TRBD1 or TRBD2 (5 bases each). V lost 3 bases and J lost 4, with 9 bases in between. CDR1 is LNHDA, CDR2 SQIVND, per germline (reference sequence). CDR3 length: 14 residues. CDR3 sequence (DNA): TGTGCCAGTAGTATTAGGGGAGCCACCGGGGAGCTGTTTTTT. Translated, it gives CASSIRGATGELFF.